This T cell receptor (beta chain) derives from a study of beta chain features in type 1 diabetes. Study details: Patient and healthy donor groups were alike in age, gender and cell yields. Whole-study findings and limits: In type 1 diabetes patients, VDJ junctions had fewer insertions; deletions at these junctions were more frequent. The study found moderately but significantly shorter TCRB CDR3s in all four CD4+ subsets of Type 1 diabetes patients.

Expressed TCRB transcripts got sequenced, as all isolated RNA was reverse transcribed. The protocol was immunoSEQ multiplex PCR, while the TCRdb copy is restricted to in-frame clones and leaves out a portion. The sample includes 150,000 to 200,000 clones, about 63% of them seen just once. This clone was counted between two and nine times. Antigen unknown. Sorted populations were all over 98% pure. This CDR3 has 16 amino acids. Germline V gene lookup returns CDR1 GTSNPN and CDR2 SVGIG (reference sequence). Unmatched junction bases numbered 6, after V lost 0 bases and J lost 1 base. The chain couples TRBV30 to TRBJ2-3; 8 nucleotides match TRBD1. The clonotype comes from a man younger than 45 with type 1 diabetes. Sequenced sample: naive CD4+ T cells from blood. CDR3 DNA sequence: TGTGCCTGGAGTGTTCAGGGGGCCTGGGGCACAGATACGCAGTATTTT. This translates into CAWSVQGAWGTDTQYF.